This TCR beta chain originates from a study of patients and donors after allogeneic stem cell transplantation. TCRdb reanalysed the RT-PCR reads using MiXCR and keeps one entry per CDR3 protein. The sample has over 150,000 distinct CDR3 sequences, less than 45% seen once. The trim removed 5 bases at V and 0 bases at J, leaving 10 bases unmatched. The CDR3 spans 17 residues. This TCR came from a human donor who was either an allogeneic HSCT recipient or a stem cell or donor lymphocyte infusion donor (not recorded which). It is not recorded whose cells these are; they may come from a transplant donor. The specimen sequenced was blood, either unsorted or a sorted T cell fraction (not recorded which). This chain links TRBV12-3 or TRBV12-4 with TRBJ1-5; 7 bases match TRBD1. CDR3 region: CASSLGTEQGSNQPQHF. CDR3 nucleotide sequence: TGTGCCAGCAGTCTCGGGACAGAACAAGGTAGCAATCAGCCCCAGCATTTT.